A single sample gave rise to the 25 T cell receptor beta chains below, sequenced in a study of control samples from healthy donors and cancer patients. The data were produced by immunoSEQ multiplex PCR, yet TCRdb's version contains in-frame clones alone and is incomplete. The sample holds 120,000 or so clones, roughly 88% seen once. Sequencing was performed on PBMCs. These receptors originate from a woman aged 60-75 years with lung cancer.

V and J are TRBV27 and TRBJ2-7; D possibly uses TRBD1 or TRBD2 (7 bases each). V was trimmed by 5 bases and J by 4 bases, leaving 12 bases between them. This CDR3 spans 13 amino acids. CDR1 and CDR2 from the germline V gene are MNHEY and SMNVEV (reference sequence). CDR3 sequence: CASSPGGGYEQYF. DNA for the CDR3: TGTGCCAGCAGTCCAGGGGGGGGGTACGAGCAGTACTTC.

The chain joins TRBV5-1 to TRBJ1-3; TRBD1 might be the D (5 bases). The ends were cut back, 1 base at V and 3 bases at J, with 14 bases in the middle. CDR1 is SGHRS and CDR2 is YFSETQ in the germline V gene. The CDR3 runs 16 residues. For the CDR3, the DNA is TGCGCCAGCAGCTTGATACCCCAGGGTCTTGGAAACACCATATATTTT. Encoded protein: CASSLIPQGLGNTIYF.

The rearrangement links TRBV9 to TRBJ2-1; tentative D call: TRBD2 (7 bases). The V gene's germline CDR1 is SGDLS and CDR2 YYNGEE. Trimming cost V 4 bases and J 6 bases, with 20 bases left between them. The CDR3 length is 16 residues. The CDR3 loop is CASSPYFGGAFNEQFF. The CDR3 nucleotides read TGTGCCAGCAGCCCCTACTTTGGGGGGGCCTTCAATGAGCAGTTCTTC. Complete variable domain (other parts from reference TRBV9 and TRBJ2-1): DSGVTQTPKHLITATGQRVTLRCSPRSGDLSVYWYQQSLDQGLQFLIQYYNGEERAKGNILERFSAQQFPDLHSELNLSSLELGDSALYFCASSPYFGGAFNEQFFGPGTRLTVL.

The V gene is TRBV27, the J gene TRBJ2-7; D ambiguous. V was clipped by 6 bases and J by 0 bases, with 9 bases between them. The CDR3 covers 13 residues. Germline loops: CDR1 MNHEY, CDR2 SMNVEV (reference sequence). Here the CDR3 DNA reads TGTGCCAGCAGCTCGTTAAGCTCCTACGAGCAGTACTTC. Amino acids: CASSSLSSYEQYF.

This clone was seen once. This chain joins TRBV2 and TRBJ2-2; TRBD1 is a possible D gene (5 bases). The CDR3 spans 15 residues. From germline, CDR1 is SNHLY and CDR2 FYNNEI. V shed 4 bases and J shed 1 base, with 10 bases lying between them. In nucleotides, the CDR3 is TGTGCCAGCAGTGTAACAGGCCTGAACACCGGGGAGCTGTTTTTT. Its protein product is CASSVTGLNTGELFF.

V and J are TRBV4-3 and TRBJ2-3; D gene ambiguous. The CDR3 extends over 16 amino acids. V lost 0 bases and J 2 bases, leaving 12 bases between the germline ends. The V gene's germline CDR1 is LGHNA and CDR2 YSLEER. This CDR3 is CASSQEVGRPTDTQYF. The DNA for the CDR3 is TGCGCCAGCAGCCAAGAAGTCGGCAGACCCACAGATACGCAGTATTTT.

The rearrangement joins TRBV5-1 to TRBJ2-2; 7 bases line up with TRBD1. With V trimmed by 0 bases and J by 0 bases, 2 bases remained unmatched. The CDR3 extends over 16 amino acids. Looked up from germline, CDR1 is SGHRS and CDR2 is YFSETQ. DNA for the CDR3: TGCGCCAGCAGCTTGGGTCAGGGGGCGAACACCGGGGAGCTGTTTTTT. Translated, it gives CASSLGQGANTGELFF.

This clone was detected only once. V and J are TRBV9 and TRBJ2-3; D remains unclear. V lost 1 base, J lost 0 bases, and 9 bases lay in between. The CDR3 loop spans 15 amino acids. Germline CDR1 and CDR2: SGDLS and YYNGEE. The CDR3 region is CASSVSVLSTDTQYF. The CDR3 coding sequence is TGTGCCAGCAGCGTATCGGTTCTTAGCACAGATACGCAGTATTTT.

The chain combines TRBV28 with TRBJ2-4; D perhaps matches TRBD2 (5 bases). V dropped 3 bases and J dropped 13 bases, with 10 bases sitting between them. The CDR3 extends over 11 amino acids. Per the germline V gene, CDR1 is MDHEN and CDR2 is SYDVKM. As DNA, the CDR3 is TGTGCCAGCAGTTTGGGAGACTCCCAGTACTTC. It yields the protein CASSLGDSQYF.

J is TRBJ1-2 and V is TRBV7-6; maybe TRBD1 (5 bases). The germline V and J ends were trimmed by 5 bases and 2 bases, with 18 bases remaining between them. Germline CDR1 and CDR2: SGHVS and FNYEAQ. This CDR3 has 16 residues. This CDR3 reads CASSRISSGANYGYTF. The CDR3 nucleotides are TGTGCCAGCAGCCGCATTTCGTCCGGGGCCAACTATGGCTACACCTTC.

The genes are TRBV7-3 and TRBJ1-1, with a weak D call TRBD1 (5 bases). Germline CDR1 reads SGHTA; CDR2 reads FQGTGA. The CDR3 has 14 residues. Trimming stripped 6 bases from V and 3 bases from J, with 14 bases between. The CDR3 loop reads CASSPLGQDTEAFF. CDR3 bases: TGTGCCAGCAGTCCGCTGGGGCAGGACACTGAAGCTTTCTTT.

The chain links TRBV4-1 to TRBJ1-6; D unresolved. The V end lost 0 bases, the J end lost 9 bases, and 15 bases lay between the germline ends. This CDR3 has 16 residues. Germline CDR1 reads MGHRA; CDR2 reads YSYEKL. The CDR3 loop is CASSQEGWGLRSPLHF. The CDR3 DNA sequence: TGCGCCAGCAGCCAAGAAGGGTGGGGTCTTCGTTCACCCCTCCACTTT.

The rearrangement links TRBV5-5 to TRBJ2-5; D may be TRBD1 (5 bases). This CDR3 has 14 amino acids. Trimming cost V 0 bases and J 2 bases, with 8 bases left between them. Germline CDR1 reads SGHKS; CDR2 reads YYEKEE (reference sequence). Here the CDR3 reads CASSLGGTQETQYF. CDR3 nucleotide sequence: TGTGCCAGCAGCTTGGGGGGCACACAAGAGACCCAGTACTTC.

This chain joins TRBV4-1 and TRBJ1-4, with D hard to call. Germline CDR1 is MGHRA and CDR2 is YSYEKL. V was trimmed by 7 bases and J by 4 bases, leaving 13 bases between them. This CDR3 has 14 amino acids. For the CDR3, the DNA is TGCGCCAGCACCCGGACGGGGATTAATGAAAAACTGTTTTTT. Translated, it gives CASTRTGINEKLFF.

This clone was counted only a few times. The junction does not match germline at one end; this may be a read error. The V call is TRBV5-1, the J call TRBJ2-7, with D tentatively TRBD1 (6 bases). CDR1 and CDR2 (germline): SGHRS, YFSETQ. The CDR3 is 13 residues long. The CDR3 region has the DNA TGCGCCAGCAGTTTGGGACAAAGAGGGGAGCAGTACTTC. It codes for CASSLGQRGEQYF.

V is TRBV3-1 (or the pseudogene TRBV3-2) and J is TRBJ2-1; the match to TRBD2 covers 14 bases. Germline V gene lookup returns CDR1 LGHDT and CDR2 YNNKEL (reference sequence). There are 19 residues in the CDR3. Trimming removed 0 bases from V and 6 bases from J; junction bases left unmatched: 10. This CDR3 is CASSQDLGLAGGPPNEQFF. CDR3 nucleotides: TGTGCCAGCAGCCAAGACCTTGGACTAGCGGGAGGTCCCCCCAATGAGCAGTTCTTC.

The V and J genes are TRBV6-6 and TRBJ2-7; 9 bases map to TRBD2. The CDR3 length is 15 residues. Per the germline V gene, CDR1 is MNHNY and CDR2 is SVGAGI (reference sequence). J was trimmed by 4 bases and V by 4 bases; bases with no gene match: 8. The CDR3 DNA sequence: TGTGCCAGCAGTTCCCCGACTAGCGGAGCATACGAGCAGTACTTC. This sequence encodes CASSSPTSGAYEQYF.

V usage is TRBV2 and J usage is TRBJ1-1; D may be TRBD1 (5 bases). Between the trimmed V and J ends, which lost 4 bases and 1 base, there was a span of 16 bases. Germline V gene lookup returns CDR1 SNHLY and CDR2 FYNNEI. The CDR3 sequence is 16 residues long. The CDR3 sequence: CASSVAGGTANTEAFF. DNA of the CDR3: TGTGCCAGCAGTGTGGCCGGTGGGACGGCGAACACTGAAGCTTTCTTT.

This clone was seen a single time. V usage is TRBV24-1 and J usage is TRBJ1-2, with a weak D call TRBD1 (5 bases). Germline CDR1 is KGHDR and CDR2 is SFDVKD. CDR3 length: 18 residues. Trimming took 0 bases from V and 4 from J, leaving 20 bases between them. The CDR3 region has the DNA TGTGCCACCAGTGATTTGCCGGGTTCTAGCCAGGGTGGCTATGGCTACACCTTC. Its translation is CATSDLPGSSQGGYGYTF.

The CDR3 is CASRPEGTRTEAFF. CDR3 coding DNA: TGTGCCAGTAGGCCAGAGGGAACAAGAACTGAAGCTTTCTTT. The rearrangement uses TRBV19 and TRBJ1-1; D uncertain. Germline-derived CDR1 and CDR2 are LNHDA and SQIVND (reference sequence). The CDR3 has 14 amino acids. V was trimmed by 6 bases and J by 5 bases, leaving 16 bases between them.

V is TRBV19 and J is TRBJ2-2, with D unclear. Germline CDR1 reads LNHDA; CDR2 reads SQIVND (reference sequence). This CDR3 is built from 12 residues. Deletions cut 3 bases from V and 10 bases from J, with 9 bases between. The CDR3 region has the DNA TGTGCCAGTAGTATTGGGCTTACGGAGCTGTTTTTT. It translates to CASSIGLTELFF.

The chain carries TRBV24-1 and TRBJ1-1; 11 bases agree with TRBD1. The CDR3 sequence is 14 residues long. V trimming: 7 bases; J trimming: 3 bases; junction bases outside the gene matches: 3. CDR1 and CDR2 from the germline V gene are KGHDR and SFDVKD. CDR3: CATRGTGGYTEAFF. CDR3 in DNA: TGTGCCACCAGGGGGACAGGGGGATACACTGAAGCTTTCTTT.

The chain recombines TRBV5-5 with TRBJ1-6; D is uncertain. Germline V gives CDR1 SGHKS, CDR2 YYEKEE (reference sequence). V was cut by 1 base and J by 5 bases, with 10 bases left in between. The CDR3 is 15 residues long. The CDR3, as DNA: TGTGCCAGCAGCTTGCTAAGGTCCGATAATTCACCCCTCCACTTT. Translation gives CASSLLRSDNSPLHF.

The chain carries TRBV4-1 and TRBJ2-7; 9 bases map to TRBD2. Germline CDR1 reads MGHRA; CDR2 reads YSYEKL. With 0 bases clipped from V and 2 bases from J, the junction kept 5 bases outside the gene matches. The CDR3 sequence is 16 residues long. The CDR3 here is CASSQDWASGAYEQYF. In DNA, the CDR3 is TGCGCCAGCAGCCAAGATTGGGCTAGCGGGGCCTACGAGCAGTACTTC.

The rearrangement joins TRBV7-9 to TRBJ1-3; unclear D gene. Germline loops: CDR1 SEHNR, CDR2 FQNEAQ (reference sequence). This CDR3 comprises 18 residues. The V and J ends lost 5 bases and 0 bases respectively, with 20 bases between them. Here the CDR3 reads CASSPPLGGWDSGNTIYF. As DNA, the CDR3 is TGTGCCAGCAGCCCCCCGCTAGGCGGTTGGGACTCTGGAAACACCATATATTTT.